The 25 T cell receptor beta chains reported below all come from one sample, sequenced in a study of blood T cell repertoires in COVID-19. The assay was immunoSEQ multiplex PCR, and TCRdb's table has in-frame clones only and misses some. The data hold under 300,000 clones, with around 90% observed a single time. The sequenced sample consisted of peripheral blood. The receptors were sampled from a man aged 30 to 45 with COVID-19, enrolled during active disease.

The chain is built from TRBV6-5 and TRBJ1-5, with 8 bases identical to TRBD1. V lost 6 bases to trimming and J lost 7 bases; unmatched junction nucleotides: 5. From germline, CDR1 is MNHEY and CDR2 SVGAGI. The CDR3 spans 13 residues. The CDR3 DNA is TGTGCCAGCAGGGACAGGGTGGGCCAGCCCCAGCATTTT. Protein: CASRDRVGQPQHF.

This sequence joins TRBV6-1 and TRBJ2-2; D is unclear. This CDR3 spans 12 amino acids. The germline gives CDR1 MNHNS, CDR2 SASEGT. Trimming cost V 2 bases and J 5 bases, with 3 bases left between them. CDR3 sequence reads: CASSESTGELFF. In DNA, the CDR3 is TGTGCCAGCAGTGAATCTACCGGGGAGCTGTTTTTT.

V is TRBV10-1 and J is TRBJ1-5; D uncertain. This CDR3 has 18 amino acids. The germline V and J ends were trimmed by 7 bases and 0 bases, with 22 bases remaining between them. The V gene's germline CDR1 is WNHNN and CDR2 SYGVQD (reference sequence). The CDR3 nucleotides are TGCGCCAGCATTGCGGGTATCCTTTCGGCCTATAGCAATCAGCCCCAGCATTTT. It encodes CASIAGILSAYSNQPQHF.

J is TRBJ1-5 and V is TRBV19; D not certain. There are 12 residues in the CDR3. V lost 4 bases to trimming and J lost 6 bases, with 7 bases between them. Germline CDR1 and CDR2: LNHDA and SQIVND (reference sequence). The CDR3 sequence is CASSRQFQPQHF. The CDR3 region has the DNA TGTGCCAGTAGTAGGCAGTTTCAGCCCCAGCATTTT.

J is TRBJ2-1 and V is TRBV7-2; 8 positions agree with TRBD2. V lost 1 base and J lost 8; bases outside the gene matches: 7. CDR3 size: 15 residues. Germline-derived CDR1 and CDR2 are SGHTA and FQGNSA. CDR3 sequence: CASSLVPGGGDEQFF. CDR3 DNA sequence: TGTGCCAGCAGCTTAGTCCCGGGGGGGGGCGATGAGCAGTTCTTC.

The genes are TRBV7-9 and TRBJ2-7, with 9 bases aligning to TRBD1. After removal of 5 bases from V and 4 bases from J, the junction contained 6 bases not matched to a gene. Germline CDR1 SEHNR, CDR2 FQNEAQ (reference sequence). This CDR3 region has 14 residues. CDR3 protein: CASSHRDREYEQYF. CDR3 in DNA: TGTGCCAGCAGCCACCGGGACAGGGAATACGAGCAGTACTTC.

The chain combines TRBV4-1 with TRBJ1-4; maybe TRBD1 (5 bases). The CDR3 covers 19 residues. V gave up 0 bases and J gave up 5 bases, with 22 bases separating them. Germline values: CDR1 MGHRA, CDR2 YSYEKL. This CDR3 is CASSQEEGSGLNPNEKLFF. CDR3 DNA: TGCGCCAGCAGCCAAGAGGAGGGGTCGGGCCTGAATCCGAATGAAAAACTGTTTTTT.

CDR3 nucleotide sequence: TGTGCCAGCACTCAGACAGGAGAAGGGCCCCAGCATTTT. It codes for CASTQTGEGPQHF. J is TRBJ1-5 and V is TRBV12-3 or TRBV12-4, with D perhaps matching TRBD1 (6 bases). The CDR3 covers 13 residues. Trimming shortened V by 7 bases and J by 9 bases, and 16 bases separated the two germline ends.

This rearrangement joins TRBV15 to TRBJ2-3, with 7 bases identical to TRBD1. Germline-derived CDR1 and CDR2 are LNHNV and YYDKDF (reference sequence). CDR3 length: 14 amino acids. Losses at the gene ends were 4 bases for V and 2 bases for J; bases not matched to a gene: 3. CDR3 residues: CATSTGQTTDTQYF. CDR3 DNA: TGTGCCACCAGCACGGGACAGACCACAGATACGCAGTATTTT. Using reference TRBV15 and TRBJ2-3 for the parts outside the CDR3, the full variable domain is DAMVIQNPRYQVTQFGKPVTLSCSQTLNHNVMYWYQQKSSQAPKLLFHYYDKDFNNEADTPDNFQSRRPNTSFCFLDIRSPGLGDTAMYLCATSTGQTTDTQYFGPGTRLTVL.

This clone was picked up one time. The rearrangement uses TRBV10-3 and TRBJ1-1; no reliable D call. Germline loops: CDR1 ENHRY, CDR2 SYGVKD. CDR3 length equals 13 residues. V lost 4 bases to trimming and J lost 8 bases, with 14 bases between them. In DNA, the CDR3 is TGTGCCATCAGTGGGGCAGGTGCAATCGAAGCTTTCTTT. Translated: CAISGAGAIEAFF.

The rearrangement links TRBV4-2 to TRBJ1-2; D gene unclear. The CDR3 covers 15 residues. The V end lost 0 bases, the J end lost 4 bases, and 12 bases lay between the germline ends. Looked up from germline, CDR1 is LGHNA and CDR2 is YNFKEQ. The CDR3 sequence: CASSQDQEAAYGYTF. In DNA form, the CDR3 reads TGTGCCAGCAGCCAAGATCAAGAGGCGGCCTATGGCTACACCTTC.

The chain uses TRBV2 and TRBJ1-2; a possible D gene is TRBD1 (5 bases). The V gene's germline CDR1 is SNHLY and CDR2 FYNNEI. The ends were cut back, 7 bases at V and 0 bases at J, with 9 bases in the middle. The CDR3 runs 13 residues. In DNA, the CDR3 is TGTGCCAGCAATGGAGGGGCTAACTATGGCTACACCTTC. Translating gives CASNGGANYGYTF.

The rearrangement joins TRBV5-1 to TRBJ2-3; D is uncertain. From germline, CDR1 is SGHRS and CDR2 YFSETQ. V was trimmed by 0 bases and J by 3 bases, leaving 11 bases between them. The CDR3 is 15 residues long. The CDR3 nucleotides read TGCGCCAGCAGCTTGGGGGCTGTCTCAACAGATACGCAGTATTTT. Protein: CASSLGAVSTDTQYF.

J is TRBJ1-5 and V is TRBV6-2 or TRBV6-3; D not certain. With 2 bases removed from V and 2 bases from J, the gap between germline ends came to 4 bases. Germline CDR1 reads MNHEY; CDR2 reads SVGEGT. The CDR3 contains 13 residues. Here the CDR3 reads CASSYPGNQPQHF. CDR3 DNA: TGTGCCAGCAGTTACCCGGGCAATCAGCCCCAGCATTTT.

This chain links TRBV4-1 with TRBJ2-2; TRBD2 agrees at 8 bases. After removal of 7 bases from V and 0 bases from J, the junction contained 16 bases not matched to a gene. The CDR3 length is 19 residues. Germline V gene lookup returns CDR1 MGHRA and CDR2 YSYEKL. The CDR3 coding sequence is TGCGCCAGCACCCCGCGGCCGGTGAACGGGGGGGCGAACACCGGGGAGCTGTTTTTT. The encoded protein is CASTPRPVNGGANTGELFF.

Only one count was recorded for this clone. The J gene is TRBJ2-2, the V gene TRBV3-1 (or the pseudogene TRBV3-2); D gene ambiguous. The CDR3 loop spans 14 amino acids. Per the germline V gene, CDR1 is LGHDT and CDR2 is YNNKEL (reference sequence). V lost 1 base, J lost 0 bases, and 3 bases lay in between. DNA of the CDR3: TGTGCCAGCAGCCAAGTAGCGAACACCGGGGAGCTGTTTTTT. Translated: CASSQVANTGELFF.

The chain recombines TRBV30 with TRBJ1-1, with D hard to call. The CDR3 sequence is 13 residues long. Between the trimmed V and J ends, which lost 3 bases and 8 bases, there was a span of 16 bases. The germline CDR1 and CDR2 sequences are GTSNPN and SVGIG (reference sequence). The CDR3 sequence: CAWSWARRGEAFF. CDR3 in DNA: TGTGCCTGGAGCTGGGCCAGGAGAGGGGAAGCTTTCTTT.

V gene TRBV30 combines with J gene TRBJ2-1, with a possible D match to TRBD1 (5 bases). The CDR3 length is 13 residues. Trimming took 0 bases from V and 7 from J, leaving 10 bases between them. CDR1 and CDR2 (germline): GTSNPN, SVGIG (reference sequence). CDR3 sequence reads: CAWSVQGDNEQFF. The CDR3 DNA reads as TGTGCCTGGAGTGTACAAGGGGATAATGAGCAGTTCTTC.

For the CDR3, the DNA is TGTGCCAGCAGAGGCGAGGTCCCTGAGTTTGGCTACACCTTC. Its protein is CASRGEVPEFGYTF. V usage is TRBV5-4 and J usage is TRBJ1-2; D unresolved. V was trimmed by 5 bases and J by 7 bases, leaving 18 bases between them. CDR1 is SGHNT, CDR2 YYREEE, per germline (reference sequence). CDR3 length: 14 amino acids.

The chain uses TRBV7-9 and TRBJ1-6; D may be TRBD1 (6 bases). Trimming took 3 bases from V and 7 from J, leaving 22 bases between them. The CDR3 runs 18 residues. Germline CDR1 and CDR2: SEHNR and FQNEAQ (reference sequence). CDR3 region: CASSFGGGLTVSNSPLHF. CDR3 bases: TGTGCCAGCAGCTTCGGGGGGGGGCTGACAGTCTCCAATTCACCCCTCCACTTT.

This clone has just one count. The V call is TRBV3-1 (or the pseudogene TRBV3-2), the J call TRBJ1-6, with 8 bases lining up with TRBD1. The CDR3 is made up of 14 amino acids. Germline-derived CDR1 and CDR2 are LGHDT and YNNKEL (reference sequence). Germline trimming cut 4 bases from V and 11 bases from J; bases unmatched to any gene: 7. This chain's CDR3 is CASSPRQGLTPLHF. CDR3 DNA sequence: TGTGCCAGCAGCCCGCGACAGGGGCTAACACCCCTCCACTTT.

The chain recombines TRBV5-1 with TRBJ2-3, with 8 bases identical to TRBD1. The germline V gene encodes CDR1 SGHRS and CDR2 YFSETQ. This CDR3 comprises 14 residues. Germline trimming cut 4 bases from V and 2 bases from J; bases unmatched to any gene: 3. The CDR3 here is CASSPGQDTDTQYF. The CDR3, as DNA: TGCGCCAGCAGCCCGGGACAGGACACAGATACGCAGTATTTT.

The rearrangement links TRBV10-3 to TRBJ1-2; 10 bases fit TRBD1. Per germline, CDR1 ENHRY and CDR2 SYGVKD. J gave up 6 bases and V 5 bases, and 9 bases lay outside the gene matches. The CDR3 length is 15 residues. CDR3 sequence reads: CAISRTGGPSDGYTF. CDR3 coding DNA: TGTGCCATCAGTAGGACAGGGGGACCAAGCGATGGCTACACCTTC.

The rearrangement joins TRBV4-2 to TRBJ1-2; D is possibly TRBD1 (5 bases). Germline V lookup: CDR1 LGHNA, CDR2 YNFKEQ. The CDR3 sequence is 14 residues long. V lost 0 bases, J lost 8 bases, and 13 bases lay in between. The CDR3 reads CASSQDGRVEGYTF. The CDR3 DNA reads TGTGCCAGCAGCCAAGATGGCAGGGTGGAAGGCTACACCTTC.

This chain connects TRBV5-1 to TRBJ2-2; 7 nucleotides agree with TRBD2. The V gene's germline CDR1 is SGHRS and CDR2 YFSETQ. The CDR3 is made up of 17 amino acids. J was trimmed by 4 bases and V by 0 bases; bases with no gene match: 9. CDR3 DNA: TGCGCCAGCAGCTTGGTAGGCGGGGGTGTTTCCACCGGGGAGCTGTTTTTT. Protein product: CASSLVGGGVSTGELFF.